This TCR beta chain appears in the sequencing data of a study of shared clonotypes between healthy human individuals. Across the whole study: Donor composition was a couple of women and a few men, aged 18 to 49.

There are 16 residues in the CDR3. V lost 6 bases to trimming and J lost 2 bases; unmatched junction nucleotides: 10. Germline CDR1 and CDR2: ENHRY and SYGVKD. TCRdb's copy holds only in-frame clones and misses some; the assay was immunoSEQ multiplex PCR. The sample shows about 2.4 million clones, just over 90% of them seen only once. J is TRBJ2-7 and V is TRBV10-3; 10 bases are a match to TRBD2. Material: naive CD4+ T cells sorted from blood. Noted subset: CD45RA+ positively selected. This receptor was taken from a man younger than 30 in good health. CDR3 coding DNA: TGTGCCATCAGACCGACCGGGACTAGCGCAACCTACGAGCAGTACTTC. It is translated as CAIRPTGTSATYEQYF.